Below are 25 T cell receptor beta chains sequenced from a single sample in a study of blood T cell repertoires in COVID-19. Data came from immunoSEQ multiplex PCR; TCRdb stores just in-frame clones and leaves some out. The sample lists about 440,000 clones, less than 95% occurring once. The specimen was PBMCs or T cells enriched from blood (not recorded which). The receptors come from a man aged 18-30 years who had recovered from COVID-19.

The chain couples TRBV7-3 to TRBJ1-3; weak D call: TRBD1 (5 bases). V was pared by 3 bases and J by 0 bases, with 6 bases between. CDR1 and CDR2 from the germline V gene are SGHTA and FQGTGA. The CDR3 extends over 14 amino acids. The CDR3 region is CASSLGLSGNTIYF. The DNA for the CDR3 is TGTGCCAGCAGCTTGGGACTCTCTGGAAACACCATATATTTT.

The chain uses TRBV6-5 and TRBJ1-4; D uncertain. Trimming left V 8 bases short and J 4 bases short, with 11 bases between. CDR3 length: 13 residues. CDR1 and CDR2 (germline): MNHEY, SVGAGI. DNA of the CDR3: TGTGCCAGCGCTTCCATTAGTAATGAAAAACTGTTTTTT. Protein sequence: CASASISNEKLFF.

This chain connects TRBV7-9 to TRBJ1-4, with 7 bases matching TRBD1. With V trimmed by 3 bases and J by 8 bases, 18 bases remained unmatched. Per germline, CDR1 SEHNR and CDR2 FQNEAQ (reference sequence). This CDR3 comprises 18 residues. The CDR3 DNA reads as TGTGCCAGCAGCTTGGGACTTACCGTTCGGGACAGCTACGAAAAACTGTTTTTT. Translating it yields CASSLGLTVRDSYEKLFF.

The V gene is TRBV10-3, the J gene TRBJ1-3, with unresolved D. This CDR3 spans 13 amino acids. Trimming shortened V by 3 bases and J by 3 bases, and 6 bases separated the two germline ends. Looked up from germline, CDR1 is ENHRY and CDR2 is SYGVKD. CDR3 residues: CAISDNIGNTIYF. In DNA, the CDR3 is TGTGCCATCAGTGATAACATTGGAAACACCATATATTTT.

The chain carries TRBV28 and TRBJ1-2; 7 bases map to TRBD1. Germline trimming cut 3 bases from V and 8 bases from J; bases unmatched to any gene: 12. This CDR3 is built from 15 residues. Per the germline V gene, CDR1 is MDHEN and CDR2 is SYDVKM. The CDR3: CASSFTDLHRGGYTF. The CDR3 DNA sequence: TGTGCCAGCAGTTTCACAGACCTTCACAGGGGAGGCTACACCTTC.

Here the CDR3 reads CSQTSGGLGEQFF. The DNA for the CDR3 is TGCAGCCAAACTAGCGGGGGGTTAGGGGAGCAGTTCTTC. The rearrangement uses TRBV29-1 and TRBJ2-1; 12 nucleotides match TRBD2. Germline trimming cut 8 bases from V and 10 bases from J; bases unmatched to any gene: 9. The CDR3 sequence is 13 residues long. The V gene's germline CDR1 is SQVTM and CDR2 ANQGSEA.

The chain couples TRBV10-2 to TRBJ1-1; D gene ambiguous. Looked up from germline, CDR1 is WSHSY and CDR2 is SAAADI. The CDR3 sequence is 17 residues long. Trimming stripped 0 bases from V and 1 base from J, with 15 bases between. The DNA for the CDR3 is TGCGCCAGCAGTGAGTCCCGGATAGAAGCGGGGAACACTGAAGCTTTCTTT. Translating it yields CASSESRIEAGNTEAFF.

The chain uses TRBV6-1 and TRBJ2-5; 9 nucleotides agree with TRBD2. The CDR3 is 16 residues long. J lost 2 bases, V lost 2 bases, and 6 bases had no gene match. From germline, CDR1 is MNHNS and CDR2 SASEGT. The CDR3 sequence: CASSETAGGGQETQYF. CDR3 coding DNA: TGTGCCAGCAGTGAAACGGCGGGGGGGGGTCAAGAGACCCAGTACTTC.

The sample holds a few counts of this clone. The chain couples TRBV4-1 to TRBJ2-7, with D perhaps TRBD2 (6 bases). Germline V gives CDR1 MGHRA, CDR2 YSYEKL. The CDR3 length is 17 residues. The V and J ends lost 4 bases and 4 bases respectively, with 23 bases between them. CDR3 sequence: CASSPTRWDSSYYEQYF. CDR3 DNA sequence: TGCGCCAGCAGCCCTACCCGCTGGGACTCGTCATATTACGAGCAGTACTTC.

The chain carries TRBV28 and TRBJ1-2; D unclear. Germline V gene lookup returns CDR1 MDHEN and CDR2 SYDVKM. Trimming shortened V by 5 bases and J by 6 bases, and 19 bases separated the two germline ends. This CDR3 comprises 15 residues. CDR3 nucleotides: TGTGCCAGCAGTCCCCGTGTCCGGAGGGCCAATGGCTACACCTTC. This codes for CASSPRVRRANGYTF.

The V gene is TRBV18, the J gene TRBJ2-2; 8 positions match TRBD2. Germline values: CDR1 KGHSH, CDR2 LQKENI. Trimming took 0 bases from V and 6 from J; bases not matched to a gene: 9. The CDR3 spans 17 residues. CDR3 DNA: TGTGCCAGCTCACCACCGGTCGGCGGGGGGATCCCCGGGGAGCTGTTTTTT. It codes for CASSPPVGGGIPGELFF.

The chain's CDR3 is CASSFFYTDTQYF. CDR3 bases: TGTGCCAGCAGCTTTTTTTACACAGATACGCAGTATTTT. V is TRBV11-3 and J is TRBJ2-3; D is unclear. The CDR3 runs to 13 residues. V dropped 3 bases and J dropped 2 bases, with 6 bases sitting between them. CDR1 is SGHNT and CDR2 is YENEEA in the germline V gene.

The chain carries TRBV28 and TRBJ1-4, with TRBD1 matching 10 bases. The CDR3 spans 13 residues. Germline V gives CDR1 MDHEN, CDR2 SYDVKM. Losses at the gene ends were 2 bases for V and 10 bases for J; bases not matched to a gene: 1. CDR3 residues: CASSLGTGAKLFF. DNA for the CDR3: TGTGCCAGCAGTTTAGGGACAGGGGCAAAACTGTTTTTT.

The chain joins TRBV4-1 to TRBJ1-1; D remains unclear. This CDR3 has 17 residues. Trimming removed 0 bases from V and 4 bases from J, with 18 bases in between. CDR1 is MGHRA, CDR2 YSYEKL, per germline. The CDR3, as DNA: TGCGCCAGCAGCCAAGAAGGAGTGAGGGCGCGGGGCACTGAAGCTTTCTTT. Protein sequence: CASSQEGVRARGTEAFF.

The V and J genes are TRBV7-3 and TRBJ2-5, with D perhaps matching TRBD1 (5 bases). Per the germline V gene, CDR1 is SGHTA and CDR2 is FQGTGA. The CDR3 runs to 16 residues. Trimming cost V 4 bases and J 1 base, with 16 bases left between them. The CDR3 DNA follows: TGTGCCAGCAGCTCAACCGCAGGGTTAGGCCAAGAGACCCAGTACTTC. This sequence encodes CASSSTAGLGQETQYF.

The rearrangement uses TRBV28 and TRBJ2-1; weak D call: TRBD2 (6 bases). Looked up from germline, CDR1 is MDHEN and CDR2 is SYDVKM. The CDR3 has 16 residues. Trimming pared 4 bases from V and 8 bases from J, leaving 21 bases between. The CDR3 here is CASSSRVTGLVDEQFF. CDR3 nucleotide sequence: TGTGCCAGCAGTTCAAGAGTTACGGGACTCGTGGATGAGCAGTTCTTC. Using reference TRBV28 and TRBJ2-1 for the parts outside the CDR3, the full variable domain is DVKVTQSSRYLVKRTGEKVFLECVQDMDHENMFWYRQDPGLGLRLIYFSYDVKMKEKGDIPEGYSVSREKKERFSLILESASTNQTSMYLCASSSRVTGLVDEQFFGPGTRLTVL.

The chain has TRBV9 and TRBJ2-2; D is undetermined. V was clipped by 4 bases and J by 6 bases, with 13 bases between them. The CDR3 totals 14 residues. Germline V gene lookup returns CDR1 SGDLS and CDR2 YYNGEE. The CDR3 DNA is TGTGCCAGCAGCCCCCGGTCCGGTCCCGGGGAGCTGTTTTTT. Its protein product is CASSPRSGPGELFF.

V usage is TRBV5-1 and J usage is TRBJ2-5; 8 bases agree with TRBD2. This CDR3 region has 15 residues. J lost 5 bases, V lost 2 bases, and 8 bases had no gene match. CDR1 is SGHRS and CDR2 is YFSETQ in the germline V gene. The CDR3 spells CASSFGAGEWETQYF. The CDR3, as DNA: TGCGCCAGCAGCTTTGGAGCGGGGGAGTGGGAGACCCAGTACTTC.

The J gene is TRBJ2-5, the V gene TRBV11-1, with 7 nucleotides matching TRBD1. The CDR3 length is 14 residues. The trim removed 5 bases at V and 0 bases at J, leaving 3 bases unmatched. CDR1 SGHAT and CDR2 FQDESV come from the germline V gene (reference sequence). In DNA form, the CDR3 reads TGTGCCAGCAGCAAGGACAGGTACCAAGAGACCCAGTACTTC. It specifies CASSKDRYQETQYF.

The rearrangement uses TRBV6-6 and TRBJ1-5; TRBD1 matches 7 bases. The CDR3 extends over 14 amino acids. Trimming took 2 bases from V and 6 from J; bases not matched to a gene: 4. Germline V gives CDR1 MNHNY, CDR2 SVGAGI (reference sequence). In nucleotides, the CDR3 is TGTGCCAGCAGTTACAGGGGGCTGTTTCAGCCCCAGCATTTT. It codes for CASSYRGLFQPQHF.

The CDR3 loop is CAGNRDRGLRDTQYF. The CDR3 coding sequence is TGTGCCGGAAACCGGGACAGGGGGCTGAGAGATACGCAGTATTTT. The chain uses TRBV2 and TRBJ2-3; 12 bases align to TRBD1. The germline gives CDR1 SNHLY, CDR2 FYNNEI. Germline trimming cut 11 bases from V and 5 bases from J; bases unmatched to any gene: 11. This CDR3 comprises 15 residues.

The V gene is TRBV5-6, the J gene TRBJ1-1; weak D call: TRBD1 (5 bases). The CDR3 spans 17 residues. Germline V gives CDR1 SGHDT, CDR2 YYEEEE. With 0 bases removed from V and 1 base from J, the gap between germline ends came to 16 bases. CDR3 nucleotides: TGTGCCAGCAGCTTGGGACTCCGGGAGGGGAGGAACACTGAAGCTTTCTTT. The encoded protein is CASSLGLREGRNTEAFF.

The V gene is TRBV6-5, the J gene TRBJ1-5; no clear D gene. Germline V gives CDR1 MNHEY, CDR2 SVGAGI. Trimming cost V 0 bases and J 5 bases, with 11 bases left between them. The CDR3 is made up of 15 amino acids. This CDR3 is CASSYSRKADQPQHF. The CDR3 region has the DNA TGTGCCAGCAGTTACTCGAGGAAAGCCGATCAGCCCCAGCATTTT.

CDR3 residues: CASGGGYGYTF. CDR3 nucleotide sequence: TGTGCCAGCGGCGGAGGGTATGGCTACACCTTC. J is TRBJ1-2 and V is TRBV12-3 or TRBV12-4, with unresolved D. The CDR3 sequence is 11 residues long. V gave up 8 bases and J gave up 5 bases, with 9 bases separating them.

V gene TRBV7-3 combines with J gene TRBJ1-6; D might be TRBD1 (6 bases). Germline V gene lookup returns CDR1 SGHTA and CDR2 FQGTGA. V was pared by 4 bases and J by 5 bases, with 12 bases between. The CDR3 is 15 amino acids. CDR3 DNA sequence: TGTGCCAGCAGCTCCGCGACAGGAAATAATTCACCCCTCCACTTT. This translates into CASSSATGNNSPLHF. Using reference TRBV7-3 and TRBJ1-6 for the parts outside the CDR3, the full variable domain is GAGVSQTPSNKVTEKGKYVELRCDPISGHTALYWYRQSLGQGPEFLIYFQGTGAADDSGLPNDRFFAVRPEGSVSTLKIQRTERGDSAVYLCASSSATGNNSPLHFGNGTRLTVT.